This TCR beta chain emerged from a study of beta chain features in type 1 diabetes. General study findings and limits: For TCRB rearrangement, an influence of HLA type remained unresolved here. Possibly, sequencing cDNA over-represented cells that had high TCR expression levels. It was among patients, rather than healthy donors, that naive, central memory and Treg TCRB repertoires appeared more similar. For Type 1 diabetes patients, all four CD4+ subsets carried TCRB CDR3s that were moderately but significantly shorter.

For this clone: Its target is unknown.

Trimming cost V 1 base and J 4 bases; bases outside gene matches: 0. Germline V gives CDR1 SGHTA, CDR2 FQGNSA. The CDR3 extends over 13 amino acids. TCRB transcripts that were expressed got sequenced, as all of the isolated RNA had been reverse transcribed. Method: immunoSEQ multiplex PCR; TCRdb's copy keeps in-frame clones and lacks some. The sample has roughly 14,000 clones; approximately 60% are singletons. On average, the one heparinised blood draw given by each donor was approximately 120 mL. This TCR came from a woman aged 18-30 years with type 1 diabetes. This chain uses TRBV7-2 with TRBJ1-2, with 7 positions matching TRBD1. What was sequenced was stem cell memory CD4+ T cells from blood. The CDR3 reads CASSLGDSYGYTF. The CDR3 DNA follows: TGTGCCAGCAGCTTAGGGGACAGCTATGGCTACACCTTC.